A selection of T cell receptor beta chains follows, all from one sample in a study of cytomegalovirus exposure and HLA in healthy donors. Libraries were prepared by immunoSEQ multiplex PCR; TCRdb keeps only in-frame clonotypes and omits some of them. The sample contains 170,000 or so clones, around 84% of which appear only once. Sequencing input: PBMCs. All receptors derive from a man aged 18 to 30 in good health and CMV-seropositive. CDR3s include the opening cysteine and the closing phenylalanine or tryptophan. A D gene is named only where the DNA matches it firmly. Some rows mark clone size as missing; the rest say once, few, many or name a class of expanded clone.

J: TRBJ2-7
V: TRBV28
D: TRBD1
size: NA
CDR3: CASESGTGTYEQYF
DNA: TGTGCCAGTGAATCCGGGACAGGTACCTACGAGCAGTACTTC

J: TRBJ2-7
V: TRBV7-9
D: TRBD2
size: NA
CDR3: CASRDSGVEQYF
DNA: TGTGCCAGCCGTGATAGCGGGGTCGAGCAGTACTTC

J: TRBJ1-5
V: TRBV5-1
D: NA
size: few
CDR3: CASSLDTDQPQHF
DNA: TGCGCCAGCAGCTTGGACACCGATCAGCCCCAGCATTTT

J: TRBJ2-7
V: TRBV6-1
D: TRBD1
size: NA
CDR3: CASSPTGTGRLEQYF
DNA: TGTGCCAGCAGTCCCACCGGGACAGGGCGTCTAGAGCAGTACTTC

J: TRBJ2-1
V: TRBV7-9
D: NA
size: NA
CDR3: CASSKQSGSLSYNEQFF
DNA: TGTGCCAGCAGCAAACAGAGCGGATCCCTTTCCTACAATGAGCAGTTCTTC

J: TRBJ2-3
V: TRBV5-1
D: TRBD2
size: NA
CDR3: CASSTGTSGRVDTQYF
DNA: TGCGCCAGCAGCACTGGGACTAGCGGGAGGGTAGACACGCAGTATTTT

J: TRBJ2-1
V: TRBV11-2
D: NA
size: NA
CDR3: CASSLGHNEQFF
DNA: TGTGCCAGCAGCTTAGGGCACAATGAGCAGTTCTTC

J: TRBJ2-4
V: TRBV2
D: NA
size: NA
CDR3: CASNLWSSKNIQYF
DNA: TGTGCCAGCAATCTTTGGAGTTCCAAAAACATTCAGTACTTC

J: TRBJ2-5
V: TRBV28
D: TRBD2
size: once
CDR3: CASSLGLARVKTQYF
DNA: TGTGCCAGCAGTTTGGGACTAGCGAGGGTAAAGACCCAGTACTTC

J: TRBJ2-5
V: TRBV30
D: NA
size: NA
CDR3: CAWRQSQETQYF
DNA: TGTGCCTGGCGACAGTCCCAAGAGACCCAGTACTTC

J: TRBJ2-3
V: TRBV11-2
D: TRBD2
size: once
CDR3: CASSSASGGADTQYF
DNA: TGTGCCAGCAGCTCCGCTAGCGGGGGGGCAGATACGCAGTATTTT

J: TRBJ2-1
V: TRBV10-3
D: NA
size: NA
CDR3: CAISTFTGVSYNEQFF
DNA: TGTGCCATCAGTACCTTTACGGGAGTAAGCTACAATGAGCAGTTCTTC

J: TRBJ2-5
V: TRBV4-1
D: TRBD1
size: NA
CDR3: CASSQGTGGSETQYF
DNA: TGCGCCAGCAGCCAGGGGACAGGGGGCAGTGAGACCCAGTACTTC

J: TRBJ2-5
V: TRBV14
D: NA
size: NA
CDR3: CASSTLDSKTQYF
DNA: TGTGCCAGCAGCACTCTAGACAGTAAGACCCAGTACTTC

J: TRBJ2-7
V: TRBV28
D: TRBD1
size: NA
CDR3: CASSLAGDRAYF
DNA: TGTGCCAGCAGTTTAGCAGGGGACAGGGCGTACTTC

J: TRBJ1-1
V: TRBV6-1
D: TRBD1
size: NA
CDR3: CASSQGTANTEAFF
DNA: TGTGCCAGCAGTCAAGGGACAGCGAACACTGAAGCTTTCTTT

J: TRBJ1-2
V: TRBV14
D: NA
size: NA
CDR3: CASSQETGPTTYGYTF
DNA: TGTGCCAGCAGCCAAGAGACAGGACCCACTACCTATGGCTACACCTTC